A selection of T cell receptor beta chains follows, all from one sample in a study of blood T cell repertoires in COVID-19. Some clones are missing from TCRdb's copy, which holds only in-frame ones; the method was immunoSEQ multiplex PCR. The sample lists hundreds of thousands of clones; 80% to 90% were seen once. Sequencing was done on a sample of PBMCs or T cells enriched from blood (not recorded which). The receptors come from a man between 18 and 29 years old who had recovered from COVID-19. The CDR3 runs from the conserved cysteine through the conserved F or W. The D gene is left open where the match is weak. The size field is filled for only some rows; it gives once, few, many or a size class.

V,size,J,D,CDR3,DNA
TRBV24-1,.,TRBJ2-3,.,CATGGGTGHTDTQYF,TGTGCCACTGGGGGGGGGACAGGACACACAGATACGCAGTATTTT
TRBV7-2,.,TRBJ2-1,.,CASSLAHPSPKKGQFF,TGTGCCAGCAGCTTAGCGCACCCTAGCCCGAAGAAGGGGCAGTTCTTC
TRBV7-2,.,TRBJ1-2,TRBD1,CASSLDRTGRGYTF,TGTGCCAGCAGCTTAGATAGGACAGGGCGCGGCTACACCTTC
TRBV6-5,.,TRBJ2-2,TRBD2,CASQREGPGTGELFF,TGTGCCAGCCAGCGGGAGGGCCCGGGCACCGGGGAGCTGTTTTTT
TRBV19,.,TRBJ1-2,TRBD1,CASGDRGSYGYTF,TGTGCCAGTGGAGACAGGGGCTCCTATGGCTACACCTTC
TRBV6-5,.,TRBJ2-2,TRBD1,CASSPRQGETGELFF,TGTGCCAGCAGTCCCCGACAGGGGGAAACCGGGGAGCTGTTTTTT
TRBV24-1,.,TRBJ2-2,TRBD1,CATALQGVDTGELFF,TGTGCCACCGCACTCCAGGGGGTGGACACCGGGGAGCTGTTTTTT
TRBV19,once,TRBJ2-1,TRBD2,CASSILSGTGSNEQFF,TGTGCCAGTAGTATACTTAGCGGGACTGGATCAAATGAGCAGTTCTTC
TRBV19,.,TRBJ2-6,TRBD1,CASHTGASGANVLTF,TGTGCCAGCCATACAGGGGCCTCTGGGGCCAACGTCCTGACTTTC
TRBV7-9,.,TRBJ2-1,TRBD2,CASRTSGMVDEQFF,TGTGCCAGCAGGACTAGCGGGATGGTTGATGAGCAGTTCTTC
TRBV6-5,.,TRBJ1-2,.,CASRREMRSGYTF,TGTGCCAGCAGGCGGGAAATGCGGAGTGGCTACACCTTC
TRBV2,.,TRBJ1-6,TRBD1,CASVFGTGDSPLHF,TGTGCCAGCGTATTTGGGACAGGGGATTCACCCCTCCACTTT
TRBV2,.,TRBJ2-3,.,CASSAPGGTDTQYF,TGTGCCAGCAGTGCACCGGGGGGCACAGATACGCAGTATTTT
TRBV4-2,.,TRBJ2-1,TRBD2,CASSLTTSGASYNEQFF,TGTGCCAGCAGCCTGACGACTAGCGGGGCTTCCTACAATGAGCAGTTCTTC
TRBV4-1,.,TRBJ1-1,TRBD1,CASSQAPAGTGGTEAFF,TGCGCCAGCAGCCAAGCCCCAGCCGGGACAGGGGGCACTGAAGCTTTCTTT
TRBV5-1,.,TRBJ1-2,.,CASSLKGQGYGYTF,TGCGCCAGCAGCTTGAAAGGTCAGGGGTATGGCTACACCTTC
TRBV10-2,.,TRBJ1-2,TRBD1,CASSELGTGYGYTF,TGCGCCAGCAGTGAGCTGGGGACAGGGTATGGCTACACCTTC
TRBV3-1/TRBV3-2,.,TRBJ2-5,TRBD2,CASSQGLAGGDRGTQYF,TGTGCCAGCAGCCAAGGGCTAGCGGGGGGGGACCGTGGGACCCAGTACTTC
TRBV28,.,TRBJ2-7,.,CASSLSRGNYEQYF,TGTGCCAGCAGTTTGAGCAGGGGCAACTACGAGCAGTACTTC
TRBV2,.,TRBJ2-7,.,CASRANRGYEQYF,TGTGCCAGCAGGGCCAATCGGGGCTACGAGCAGTACTTC
TRBV4-1,.,TRBJ2-2,TRBD2,CASSQQTGTSSGELFF,TGCGCCAGCAGCCAGCAAACCGGGACTAGCAGCGGGGAGCTGTTTTTT
TRBV19,.,TRBJ1-5,TRBD1,CATGDRGGPSGNQPQHF,TGTGCCACCGGGGACAGGGGTGGTCCCTCTGGCAATCAGCCCCAGCATTTT
TRBV30,.,TRBJ2-7,.,CAWSELYEQYF,TGTGCCTGGAGTGAACTTTACGAGCAGTACTTC
TRBV6-5,.,TRBJ2-7,.,CASSSRHSYEQYF,TGTGCCAGCAGTTCAAGACACTCCTACGAGCAGTACTTC
TRBV6-6,.,TRBJ2-1,.,CASRHTGSRDNEQFF,TGTGCCAGCAGGCATACGGGATCCCGGGACAATGAGCAGTTCTTC
TRBV28,.,TRBJ2-7,TRBD2,CASSFAGRAHGEQYF,TGTGCCAGCAGTTTCGCCGGGAGGGCCCATGGGGAGCAGTACTTC
TRBV3-1/TRBV3-2,.,TRBJ2-5,.,CASSQSYRGETQYF,TGTGCCAGCAGCCAAAGTTACCGGGGGGAGACCCAGTACTTC
TRBV5-4,.,TRBJ2-1,TRBD2,CASSIGGRAVNEQFF,TGTGCCAGCAGCATAGGCGGGAGGGCGGTGAATGAGCAGTTCTTC
TRBV9,.,TRBJ2-3,TRBD2,CASSVGLAGVLDTQYF,TGTGCCAGCAGCGTAGGGCTAGCGGGAGTGTTAGATACGCAGTATTTT
TRBV20-1,.,TRBJ2-7,TRBD2,CSASGTRGSYEQYF,TGCAGTGCTAGTGGGACTAGGGGCTCCTACGAGCAGTACTTC
TRBV7-9,.,TRBJ1-6,TRBD1,CASSATGGFSPLHF,TGTGCCAGCAGCGCCACAGGGGGCTTTTCACCCCTCCACTTT
TRBV7-9,.,TRBJ1-1,.,CASSLQVPSTEAFF,TGTGCCAGCAGTTTACAGGTACCCAGCACTGAAGCTTTCTTT
TRBV7-2,.,TRBJ1-1,TRBD1,CASSFLYRGVGTEAFF,TGTGCCAGCAGCTTCCTGTACAGGGGGGTGGGCACTGAAGCTTTCTTT
TRBV5-1,.,TRBJ2-1,.,CASSLDPGSDEQFF,TGCGCCAGCAGCTTGGATCCAGGGTCCGATGAGCAGTTCTTC
TRBV7-9,.,TRBJ1-2,.,CASSFQVGYTF,TGTGCCAGCAGCTTTCAGGTCGGCTACACCTTC
TRBV27,.,TRBJ2-3,TRBD2,CASSLWLADTDTQYF,TGTGCCAGCAGTTTATGGCTAGCGGACACAGATACGCAGTATTTT
TRBV5-8,.,TRBJ1-4,TRBD1,CASRRTGKRATNEKLFF,TGTGCCAGCAGACGGACAGGGAAAAGGGCAACTAATGAAAAACTGTTTTTT
TRBV7-6,.,TRBJ2-5,TRBD2,CASSLLAGGPNQETQYF,TGTGCCAGCAGCCTACTAGCGGGAGGGCCAAACCAAGAGACCCAGTACTTC
TRBV21-1,once,TRBJ2-7,.,CASSLTGQPSYEQYF,TGTGCCAGCAGCCTCACTGGGCAACCCTCCTACGAGCAGTACTTC
TRBV19,.,TRBJ2-7,TRBD1,CASSLRAGTGRVEQYF,TGTGCCAGTAGCCTACGGGCTGGGACAGGGAGGGTCGAGCAGTACTTC
TRBV7-8,.,TRBJ2-1,TRBD2,CASSLVVAGGNEQFF,TGTGCCAGCAGCTTAGTGGTTGCGGGAGGGAATGAGCAGTTCTTC
TRBV7-7,.,TRBJ2-2,.,CASSLDLTGVGTGELFF,TGTGCCAGCAGCTTAGATTTGACGGGAGTGGGCACCGGGGAGCTGTTTTTT
TRBV5-1,.,TRBJ2-1,.,CASSLDLMTYYNEQFF,TGCGCCAGCAGCTTAGATCTAATGACTTATTACAATGAGCAGTTCTTC
TRBV6-2/TRBV6-3,.,TRBJ2-5,.,CASSQRLKETQYF,TGTGCCAGCAGCCAAAGACTGAAGGAGACCCAGTACTTC
TRBV2,.,TRBJ1-1,.,CASSERAGNTEAFF,TGTGCCAGCAGTGAACGTGCAGGGAACACTGAAGCTTTCTTT
TRBV7-2,.,TRBJ1-3,.,CASSNGGDSGNTIYF,TGTGCCAGCAGCAACGGAGGGGATTCAGGAAACACCATATATTTT
TRBV5-6,.,TRBJ1-6,.,CASSLSGRRGSPLHF,TGTGCCAGCAGCTTGTCAGGTCGACGGGGTTCACCCCTCCACTTT
TRBV27,.,TRBJ1-2,.,CASSLWQNYGYTF,TGTGCCAGCAGTTTGTGGCAGAACTATGGCTACACCTTC
TRBV10-1,.,TRBJ1-1,.,CASSRSMNTEAFF,TGCGCCAGCAGTCGGTCCATGAACACTGAAGCTTTCTTT
TRBV6-5,.,TRBJ2-7,TRBD2,CASSYSPGGTYEQYF,TGTGCCAGCAGTTACTCCCCGGGAGGGACCTACGAGCAGTACTTC
TRBV9,.,TRBJ2-5,TRBD2,CASSVEFPGGYQETQYF,TGTGCCAGCAGCGTAGAGTTTCCGGGGGGGTACCAAGAGACCCAGTACTTC
TRBV24-1,.,TRBJ2-1,.,CATSDRDSGNEQFF,TGTGCCACCAGTGATCGTGATAGCGGAAATGAGCAGTTCTTC
TRBV5-4,.,TRBJ2-5,TRBD2,CASSFWGGETQYF,TGTGCCAGCAGCTTCTGGGGAGGGGAGACCCAGTACTTC
TRBV27,.,TRBJ2-1,.,CASSLTYGDEQFF,TGTGCCAGCAGTTTAACTTACGGGGATGAGCAGTTCTTC